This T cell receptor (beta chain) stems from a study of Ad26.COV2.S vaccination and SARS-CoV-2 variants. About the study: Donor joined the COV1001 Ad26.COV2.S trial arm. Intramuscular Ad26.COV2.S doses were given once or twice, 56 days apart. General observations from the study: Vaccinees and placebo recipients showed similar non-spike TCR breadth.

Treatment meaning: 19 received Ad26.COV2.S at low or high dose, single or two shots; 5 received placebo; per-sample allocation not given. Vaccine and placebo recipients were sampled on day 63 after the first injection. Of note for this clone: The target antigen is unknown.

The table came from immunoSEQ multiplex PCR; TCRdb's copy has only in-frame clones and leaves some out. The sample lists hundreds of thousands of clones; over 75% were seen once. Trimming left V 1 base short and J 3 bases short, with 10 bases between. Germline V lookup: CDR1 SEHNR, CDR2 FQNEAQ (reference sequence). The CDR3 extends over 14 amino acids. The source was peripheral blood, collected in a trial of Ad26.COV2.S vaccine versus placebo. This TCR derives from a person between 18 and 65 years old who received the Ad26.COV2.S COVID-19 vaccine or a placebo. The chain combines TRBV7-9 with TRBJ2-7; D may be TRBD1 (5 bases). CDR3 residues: CASSLDGRDYEQYF. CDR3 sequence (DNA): TGTGCCAGCAGCTTAGATGGCAGGGACTACGAGCAGTACTTC.